These 9 T cell receptor beta chains originate from one sample sequenced in a study of control samples from healthy donors and cancer patients. This table comes from immunoSEQ multiplex PCR, and its TCRdb copy is limited to in-frame clones, with some not included. The profile covers some 140,000 clones, with approximately 93% appearing a single time and around 6.2% taken by the ten largest. The sample comprised blood. These receptors were collected from a man aged 40-49 years in good health.

This clone was observed a single time. The chain employs TRBV18 and TRBJ2-3, with a possible D match to TRBD2 (6 bases). This CDR3 has 14 residues. V was trimmed by 4 bases and J by 2 bases, leaving 10 bases between them. Germline V gene sequence: CDR1 KGHSH, CDR2 LQKENI. The CDR3 DNA reads as TGTGCCAGCTCACGGGGGGTGACCACAGATACGCAGTATTTT. Protein product: CASSRGVTTDTQYF.

The CDR3 DNA reads as TGTGCCAGCAGTGCTCCGAGAGCCTTAGACAGGGCTGAAAAACTGTTTTTT. It codes for CASSAPRALDRAEKLFF. The chain joins TRBV25-1 to TRBJ1-4; TRBD1 aligns across 7 bases. The ends lost 4 bases at V and 7 bases at J; junction bases unmatched: 15. The CDR3 is 17 residues long. Germline V lookup: CDR1 MGHDK, CDR2 SYGVNS.

This clone was picked up one time. The rearrangement links TRBV6-6 to TRBJ2-5; 7 bases align to TRBD1. The CDR3 has 14 residues. The germline V gene has CDR1 MNHNY and CDR2 SVGAGI (reference sequence). Trimming at V came to 8 bases and at J to 2 bases, leaving 8 bases not matched to a gene. CDR3 coding DNA: TGTGCCAGCTCTCGCGACAGGGCACAAGAGACCCAGTACTTC. Translation: CASSRDRAQETQYF.

The chain couples TRBV11-2 to TRBJ2-5; 12 bases map to TRBD2. This CDR3 comprises 17 residues. CDR1 and CDR2 from the germline V gene are SGHAT and FQNNGV. The J segment lost 1 base and the V segment lost 3 bases, leaving 6 bases of the junction unmatched. Here the CDR3 DNA reads TGTGCCAGCAGCTTGACCCTAGCGGGGGGGTCCCAAGAGACCCAGTACTTC. This encodes CASSLTLAGGSQETQYF.

The chain recombines TRBV19 with TRBJ2-1; D possibly uses TRBD1 or TRBD2 (6 bases each). CDR1 and CDR2 (germline): LNHDA, SQIVND (reference sequence). The V end was cut by 5 bases, the J end by 6 bases, with 8 bases between. This CDR3 is 12 amino acids long. This CDR3 reads CASSGGGNEQFF. The DNA for the CDR3 is TGTGCCAGTAGTGGAGGGGGCAATGAGCAGTTCTTC.

The chain combines TRBV12-3 or TRBV12-4 with TRBJ2-1; tentatively, D is TRBD2 (6 bases). V lost 11 bases and J 3 bases, leaving 14 bases between the germline ends. The CDR3 runs 13 residues. CDR3 DNA sequence: TGTGCCGGGAGGAAAGGGTTCTACAATGAGCAGTTCTTC. It codes for CAGRKGFYNEQFF.

The chain uses TRBV9 and TRBJ1-2; possibly TRBD1 for D (5 bases). The CDR3 is 13 amino acids. The V gene lost 5 bases and the J gene lost 3 bases, with 11 bases spanning the gap. In germline, CDR1 is SGDLS, CDR2 YYNGEE. The CDR3 loop is CASSPSGDYGYTF. DNA of the CDR3: TGTGCCAGCAGTCCCTCGGGGGACTATGGCTACACCTTC.

Turning to this clone: Other nucleotide sequences from this sample produce the same CDR3. The gene calls are TRBV9 and TRBJ1-3, with D possibly matching TRBD1 (6 bases). V was pared by 3 bases and J by 1 base, with 17 bases between. CDR1 SGDLS and CDR2 YYNGEE come from the germline V gene. CDR3 length: 17 residues. This chain's CDR3 is CASSAAGGASSGNTIYF. DNA of the CDR3: TGTGCCAGCAGCGCTGCTGGGGGGGCGAGTTCTGGAAACACCATATATTTT.

V is TRBV6-5 and J is TRBJ1-1; TRBD1 aligns across 7 bases. The ends lost 5 bases at V and 6 bases at J; junction bases unmatched: 9. CDR1 and CDR2 from the germline V gene are MNHEY and SVGAGI. This CDR3 is built from 14 residues. Here the CDR3 DNA reads TGTGCCAGCAGTCCCTGGACAGGCGGGCCTGAAGCTTTCTTT. As protein: CASSPWTGGPEAFF.